A selection of T cell receptor beta chains follows, all from one sample in a study of Graves' ophthalmopathy and Graves' hyperthyroidism. MiXCR, run by TCRdb on the multiplex PCR reads, gives a single entry per CDR3 protein. The sample carries 150,000 or so distinct CDR3 sequences, more than 30% recorded once. Sequencing was done on a sample of peripheral blood. All receptors derive from a middle-aged woman with Graves' ophthalmopathy. Both conserved end residues are part of each CDR3. Size is omitted from some rows. Given values are once, few, many or a class for expanded clones.

v_call,j_call,clone_size,cdr3_aa
TRBV28,TRBJ2-5,many,CASSYLGTAYGGQETQYF
TRBV5-1,TRBJ2-4,many,CASSLQGTRNIQYF
TRBV15,TRBJ2-7,many,CATSRVHPTVSYEQYF
TRBV7-8,TRBJ1-2,many,CASSSQAYGYTF
TRBV3-1,TRBJ1-1,many,CASSLRGTLGTEAFF
TRBV6-5,TRBJ1-2,NA,CASSYGDSRYGYTF
TRBV6-5,TRBJ2-7,NA,CASRYRVRGEQYF
TRBV6-2/TRBV6-3,TRBJ2-5,once,CASRQLVGQYF
TRBV3-1,TRBJ1-2,many,CASRPGQGNYGYTF
TRBV12-3/TRBV12-4,TRBJ1-2,NA,CASSFAGPREGYTF
TRBV4-3,TRBJ2-7,many,CASSQGTSSYEQYF
TRBV7-2,TRBJ1-5,many,CASSWDGGQPQHF
TRBV5-1,TRBJ2-7,many,CASSLAVAYEQYF
TRBV12-3/TRBV12-4,TRBJ2-7,many,CASSGGPAGSEQYF
TRBV9,TRBJ1-2,many,CASSPPATRLSGYTF
TRBV6-2/TRBV6-3,TRBJ2-7,NA,CASSYGLEPYEQYF
TRBV4-1,TRBJ1-2,NA,CASSQAEAFEQGVSGYTF
TRBV28,TRBJ1-3,many,CASSPYSGEGNTIYF
TRBV6-1,TRBJ1-6,many,CASSSYRDVSLHF
TRBV7-8,TRBJ1-2,NA,CASSSTGVSDGYTF
TRBV7-2,TRBJ1-2,once,CASSLGRPHYTF
TRBV7-3,TRBJ2-5,NA,CASSLSASTETQYF
TRBV12-3/TRBV12-4,TRBJ1-3,many,CASRGGNRGHGNTIYF
TRBV19,TRBJ2-7,NA,CASSIGTQTYEQYF
TRBV7-3,TRBJ1-1,few,CASSLFGGGGNTEAFF
TRBV28,TRBJ1-5,NA,CASSPSGRNGNQPQHF
TRBV30,TRBJ1-1,many,CAWSVEEAFF
TRBV19,TRBJ2-7,many,CASSIRRDFYSYEQYF
TRBV12-3/TRBV12-4,TRBJ1-2,many,CASSPRTGRYGYTF
TRBV19,TRBJ2-7,many,CASSPVGGANYEQYF
TRBV7-7,TRBJ2-3,many,CASSLGASSTDTQYF
TRBV12-3/TRBV12-4,TRBJ1-2,NA,CASSPDHRGLTNYGYTF
TRBV7-2,TRBJ2-7,many,CASSLGYGTVVGIEQYF
TRBV20-1,TRBJ2-4,NA,CSARVSDIQYF
TRBV7-8,TRBJ1-5,many,CASSLGPGGTGQPQHF
TRBV10-3,TRBJ1-1,NA,CAISEGQGTEAFF
TRBV6-2/TRBV6-3,TRBJ1-1,NA,CASSYSPDRNTEAFF
TRBV29-1,TRBJ1-2,few,CSTSHRGGYTF
TRBV5-1,TRBJ2-5,many,CASSSWTSGSGETQYF
TRBV7-2,TRBJ1-2,few,CASSLAGFYGYTF
TRBV7-8,TRBJ1-2,NA,CASSLVGRGSNYGYTF
TRBV7-2,TRBJ1-5,many,CASSLDGSNQPQHF
TRBV7-9,TRBJ2-7,NA,CASSLTGTYEQYF
TRBV6-2/TRBV6-3,TRBJ2-7,NA,CASSYVPRTSGGPSYEQYF
TRBV28,TRBJ1-2,many,CASKEGQRDYTF
TRBV15,TRBJ2-7,NA,CATSRTGTGPYEQYF
TRBV4-1,TRBJ2-2,many,CASSTAVINTGELFF